Below, 17 T cell receptor beta chains from the same sample are listed, as sequenced in a study of T cell responses to AZD1222 COVID-19 vaccine. The protocol was immunoSEQ multiplex PCR, while the TCRdb copy is restricted to in-frame clones and leaves out a portion. The data hold approximately 99,000 clones, with around 83% observed a single time. Sample: peripheral blood, taken on day 0 of AZD1222 vaccination. These receptor sequences come from an adult in good health.

This rearrangement joins TRBV4-2 to TRBJ2-6; D uncertain. Trimming shortened V by 0 bases and J by 11 bases, and 14 bases separated the two germline ends. CDR3 length: 15 amino acids. Per germline, CDR1 LGHNA and CDR2 YNFKEQ. The DNA of the CDR3 is TGTGCCAGCAGCCAAGATTCTCCGGGCTCCCACGTCCTGACTTTC. Protein product: CASSQDSPGSHVLTF.

This clone was seen a handful of times. The J gene is TRBJ2-5, the V gene TRBV6-5; D tentatively fits TRBD1 or TRBD2 (5 bases each). V lost 9 bases and J lost 1, with 6 bases in between. Germline CDR1 is MNHEY and CDR2 is SVGAGI. The CDR3 spans 11 residues. CDR3 region: CASGGQETQYF. CDR3 DNA: TGTGCCAGTGGGGGCCAAGAGACCCAGTACTTC.

The chain uses TRBV11-2 and TRBJ2-7; D may be TRBD1 (6 bases). From germline, CDR1 is SGHAT and CDR2 FQNNGV. The CDR3 extends over 17 amino acids. V lost 4 bases and J lost 3, with 22 bases in between. The CDR3 loop reads CASSSTRGHRTIYEQYF. The CDR3, as DNA: TGTGCCAGCAGCTCGACTCGGGGACATCGGACGATCTACGAGCAGTACTTC.

The genes are TRBV12-3 or TRBV12-4 and TRBJ1-2; tentative D call: TRBD1 (5 bases). Trimming shortened V by 1 base and J by 11 bases, and 14 bases separated the two germline ends. This CDR3 has 13 residues. The CDR3: CASSLGGPPYYTF. DNA of the CDR3: TGTGCCAGCAGTTTAGGGGGACCACCCTATTACACCTTC.

V gene TRBV4-1 combines with J gene TRBJ1-3; D might be TRBD1 (6 bases). CDR1 is MGHRA, CDR2 YSYEKL, per germline. Trimming cost V 0 bases and J 5 bases, with 8 bases left between them. The CDR3 extends over 14 amino acids. The CDR3, as DNA: TGCGCCAGCAGCCAAGAAGGGGGGAGAAACACCATATATTTT. Protein sequence: CASSQEGGRNTIYF.

The rearrangement uses TRBV5-1 and TRBJ2-1, with 7 positions matching TRBD2. After removal of 0 bases from V and 3 bases from J, the junction contained 6 bases not matched to a gene. The length of the CDR3 is 16 residues. Germline assignment: CDR1 SGHRS and CDR2 YFSETQ. DNA for the CDR3: TGCGCCAGCAGCTTGGACGGGGGGTTTATCTACAATGAGCAGTTCTTC. Its translation is CASSLDGGFIYNEQFF.

The chain uses TRBV4-3 and TRBJ2-4; D possibly corresponds to TRBD2 (5 bases). Between the trimmed V and J ends, which lost 0 bases and 1 base, there was a span of 10 bases. CDR1 LGHNA and CDR2 YSLEER come from the germline V gene. The CDR3 loop spans 16 amino acids. The CDR3 DNA reads as TGCGCCAGCAGCCAAGAGTCTAGCAGTGCCAAAAACATTCAGTACTTC. Its protein product is CASSQESSSAKNIQYF.

This clone was observed a single time. The rearrangement joins TRBV28 to TRBJ1-1, with a tentative D call TRBD1 (5 bases). The V end lost 6 bases, the J end lost 1 base, and 9 bases lay between the germline ends. CDR1 is MDHEN and CDR2 is SYDVKM in the germline V gene. The CDR3 spans 13 residues. CDR3 residues: CASSGHQNTEAFF. The CDR3 DNA reads as TGTGCCAGCAGCGGACATCAGAACACTGAAGCTTTCTTT. Filled out from reference TRBV28 and TRBJ1-1, the complete variable domain reads DVKVTQSSRYLVKRTGEKVFLECVQDMDHENMFWYRQDPGLGLRLIYFSYDVKMKEKGDIPEGYSVSREKKERFSLILESASTNQTSMYLCASSGHQNTEAFFGQGTRLTVV.

The chain joins TRBV7-9 to TRBJ2-1, with a possible D match to TRBD1 (7 bases). The CDR3 runs 14 residues. The V end was cut by 5 bases, the J end by 6 bases, with 14 bases between. Germline lookup yields CDR1 SEHNR and CDR2 FQNEAQ (reference sequence). Here the CDR3 reads CASSPSGGSNEQFF. CDR3 in DNA: TGTGCCAGCAGCCCATCAGGGGGGAGCAATGAGCAGTTCTTC.

The CDR3 spells CATNRVATNEKLFF. Written as DNA, the CDR3 is TGTGCCACCAACAGGGTTGCAACTAATGAAAAACTGTTTTTT. The V call is TRBV28, the J call TRBJ1-4, with D possibly matching TRBD1 (6 bases). The V end was cut by 10 bases, the J end by 0 bases, with 12 bases between. Germline CDR1 and CDR2: MDHEN and SYDVKM. The CDR3 has 14 amino acids.

The gene calls are TRBV7-9 and TRBJ1-2; D is unresolved. The V and J ends lost 2 bases and 8 bases respectively, with 12 bases between them. The CDR3 loop spans 13 amino acids. Germline CDR1 is SEHNR and CDR2 is FQNEAQ (reference sequence). The CDR3 nucleotides are TGTGCCAGCAGCTTACCGAATCCAAAGGGCTACACCTTC. Protein: CASSLPNPKGYTF.

The J gene is TRBJ2-7, the V gene TRBV19; TRBD2 agrees at 10 bases. J lost 2 bases, V lost 3 bases, and 4 bases had no gene match. The CDR3 has 15 residues. Per germline, CDR1 LNHDA and CDR2 SQIVND (reference sequence). Written as DNA, the CDR3 is TGTGCCAGTAGTATGGGTAGCGGGGGGACCTACGAGCAGTACTTC. Translation: CASSMGSGGTYEQYF. Drawing the rest from reference TRBV19 and TRBJ2-7, the complete variable domain is DGGITQSPKYLFRKEGQNVTLSCEQNLNHDAMYWYRQDPGQGLRLIYYSQIVNDFQKGDIAEGYSVSREKKESFPLTVTSAQKNPTAFYLCASSMGSGGTYEQYFGPGTRLTVT.

This clone was found once. Written as DNA, the CDR3 is TGTGCCAGCAGCTACTCGGGAAGCTACGAGCAGTACTTC. Its translation: CASSYSGSYEQYF. V is TRBV14 and J is TRBJ2-7, with a possible D match to TRBD2 (5 bases). The CDR3 is 13 amino acids. V lost 5 bases, J lost 3 bases, and 11 bases lay in between. Per the germline V gene, CDR1 is SGHDN and CDR2 is FVKESK.

The chain joins TRBV7-8 to TRBJ1-3, with no clear D. This CDR3 comprises 19 residues. Germline V gene sequence: CDR1 SGHVS, CDR2 FQNEAQ. Trimming left V 5 bases short and J 0 bases short, with 23 bases between. The CDR3 spells CASSAKDVKGHYSGNTIYF. CDR3 DNA: TGTGCCAGCAGCGCAAAGGACGTTAAAGGTCACTACTCTGGAAACACCATATATTTT.

This clone was seen more than once but under ten times. The chain's CDR3 is CASSQNQQDTQYF. In nucleotides, the CDR3 is TGTGCCAGCAGCCAAAACCAGCAAGATACGCAGTATTTT. The chain links TRBV4-2 to TRBJ2-3; no definite D call. The CDR3 spans 13 residues. Germline V lookup: CDR1 LGHNA, CDR2 YNFKEQ. V shed 2 bases and J shed 5 bases, with 8 bases lying between them.

The rearrangement links TRBV28 to TRBJ2-3; D gene uncertain. The CDR3 sequence is 14 residues long. Trimming took 2 bases from V and 2 from J, leaving 8 bases between them. The germline V gene encodes CDR1 MDHEN and CDR2 SYDVKM. CDR3 residues: CASSLARDTDTQYF. CDR3 nucleotides: TGTGCCAGCAGTTTAGCGCGAGACACAGATACGCAGTATTTT. The whole variable domain, filled in from reference TRBV28 and TRBJ2-3, reads DVKVTQSSRYLVKRTGEKVFLECVQDMDHENMFWYRQDPGLGLRLIYFSYDVKMKEKGDIPEGYSVSREKKERFSLILESASTNQTSMYLCASSLARDTDTQYFGPGTRLTVL.

The rearrangement links TRBV6-5 to TRBJ1-5; D is unclear. Germline CDR1 is MNHEY and CDR2 is SVGAGI. The CDR3 runs 14 residues. V lost 2 bases and J lost 2, with 7 bases in between. The CDR3 DNA sequence: TGTGCCAGCAGTTACGATGGGGGCAATCAGCCCCAGCATTTT. Its protein is CASSYDGGNQPQHF.